Sequencing of this T cell receptor (beta chain) was carried out in a study of blood T cell repertoires in COVID-19. Turning to the study itself: Sample material is recorded as cDNA or gDNA derived from T cells, B-cell-depleted T cells, or PBMCs.

Only in-frame clones appear in the TCRdb table, and some are missing; sequencing was by immunoSEQ multiplex PCR. The data contain approximately 200,000 clones, roughly three quarters of them singletons. Trimming took off 1 base at V and 4 bases at J, with 8 bases between the two ends. CDR1 and CDR2 (germline): SNHLY, FYNNEI. This CDR3 comprises 14 residues. The sequenced sample was peripheral blood. The sequence came from a woman aged 40 to 50 with COVID-19, enrolled during active disease. The rearrangement joins TRBV2 to TRBJ2-1, with D maybe TRBD2 (6 bases). The CDR3 here is CASSEETSYNEQFF. The CDR3, as DNA: TGTGCCAGCAGTGAAGAGACTAGTTACAATGAGCAGTTCTTC. Combining the CDR3 with reference TRBV2 and TRBJ2-1 gives the whole variable domain EPEVTQTPSHQVTQMGQEVILRCVPISNHLYFYWYRQILGQKVEFLVSFYNNEISEKSEIFDDQFSVERPDGSNFTLKIRSTKLEDSAMYFCASSEETSYNEQFFGPGTRLTVL.